Below, 27 T cell receptor beta chains from the same sample are listed, as sequenced in a study of monozygotic twins with inflammatory bowel disease. TCRdb reprocessed the 5' RACE reads, keeping one entry per CDR3 protein, no DNA. The sample's table shows about 93,000 distinct CDR3 sequences. Sequenced: blood. The source is a human donor with ulcerative colitis or Crohn's disease, or a healthy co-twin of an affected twin (not recorded which).

The rearrangement joins TRBV7-6 to TRBJ2-1. There are 12 residues in the CDR3. Looked up from germline, CDR1 is SGHVS and CDR2 is FNYEAQ. The CDR3 is CASSLGRNEQFF.

The chain has TRBV4-2 and TRBJ2-1; TCRdb designates TRBD2, a call that cannot be tested without DNA. This CDR3 has 16 residues. Germline loops: CDR1 LGHNA, CDR2 YNFKEQ. CDR3 region: CASSQRLAGGYNEQFF.

The chain is built from TRBV5-1 and TRBJ2-5; TCRdb gives TRBD1 as the D gene, but with no DNA this cannot be confirmed. In germline, CDR1 is SGHRS, CDR2 YFSETQ. The CDR3 has 13 residues. The CDR3 loop is CASSLGGLETQYF.

The chain carries TRBV6-1 and TRBJ2-1; TCRdb's D call, TRBD1, is unchecked because there is no DNA. CDR3 length equals 13 residues. Germline CDR1 reads MNHNS; CDR2 reads SASEGT. The CDR3 loop reads CASSRTGHNEQFF.

This CDR3 reads CSAPASNRGLSYNEQFF. The rearrangement uses TRBV20-1 and TRBJ2-1; TCRdb outputs TRBD1, but without DNA this stays unchecked. CDR1 and CDR2 (germline): DFQATT, SNEGSKA (reference sequence). The CDR3 has 17 residues.

The J gene is TRBJ2-4, the V gene TRBV19; with no DNA, the TCRdb D assignment of TRBD1 cannot be verified. CDR1 LNHDA and CDR2 SQIVND come from the germline V gene (reference sequence). CDR3 length: 15 amino acids. The CDR3 reads CASSIRGGGRDIQYF.

The chain carries TRBV18 and TRBJ1-5; the TRBD1 assignment by TCRdb is unverifiable without DNA. CDR1 KGHSH and CDR2 LQKENI come from the germline V gene. This CDR3 comprises 13 residues. The chain's CDR3 is CASSPGREEPQHF.

This chain connects TRBV11-2 to TRBJ1-5. In germline, CDR1 is SGHAT, CDR2 FQNNGV. The CDR3 loop spans 15 amino acids. CDR3 sequence reads: CASSVLGLPNQPQHF.

This sequence joins TRBV10-3 and TRBJ1-1. CDR1 and CDR2 (germline): ENHRY, SYGVKD. The CDR3 sequence is 11 residues long. This chain's CDR3 is CAISERTEAFF.

V is TRBV12-3 or TRBV12-4 and J is TRBJ1-3. The CDR3 consists of 16 residues. The CDR3 loop is CASEIVGDAAGNTIYF.

V and J are TRBV6-1 and TRBJ2-5. Looked up from germline, CDR1 is MNHNS and CDR2 is SASEGT. The CDR3 is 13 amino acids. CDR3 protein: CASLFRIQETQYF.

The J gene is TRBJ1-1, the V gene TRBV20-1. This CDR3 spans 13 amino acids. Germline V gene data show CDR1 as DFQATT and CDR2 as SNEGSKA (reference sequence). CDR3 protein: CSANDQMNTEAFF.

This chain joins TRBV15 and TRBJ2-5. The CDR3 has 14 residues. CDR1 and CDR2 from the germline V gene are LNHNV and YYDKDF (reference sequence). The CDR3: CATSSDIGRETQYF.

The chain recombines TRBV25-1 with TRBJ2-1; TCRdb's assignment of TRBD1 cannot be checked, as there is no DNA. This CDR3 contains 14 residues. Germline V lookup: CDR1 MGHDK, CDR2 SYGVNS. The CDR3 loop reads CASRYPGPENEQFF.

This rearrangement joins TRBV5-1 to TRBJ2-7. This CDR3 is 14 amino acids long. Looked up from germline, CDR1 is SGHRS and CDR2 is YFSETQ. The CDR3 protein is CASSFSGRTYEQYF.

This rearrangement joins TRBV5-1 to TRBJ2-6; the D call from TCRdb, TRBD1, cannot be confirmed without DNA. In germline, CDR1 is SGHRS, CDR2 YFSETQ. This CDR3 comprises 18 residues. CDR3 amino acids: CASSLLVTGNSGANVLTF.

The CDR3 reads CASSLVETLDSNQPQHF. The rearrangement links TRBV5-6 to TRBJ1-5. The CDR3 spans 17 residues. CDR1 is SGHDT and CDR2 is YYEEEE in the germline V gene.

The J gene is TRBJ2-3, the V gene TRBV29-1. This CDR3 region has 11 residues. The germline CDR1 and CDR2 sequences are SQVTM and ANQGSEA. The CDR3 loop is CSVDSADTQYF.

The V and J genes are TRBV20-1 and TRBJ2-5. This CDR3 comprises 11 residues. Germline V CDR1 and CDR2: DFQATT, SNEGSKA (reference sequence). CDR3 loop: CSARVGETQYF.

The chain's CDR3 is CASSLKRGGQETQYF. The J gene is TRBJ2-5, the V gene TRBV7-9; TCRdb lists TRBD2, though no DNA is available to test this call. The CDR3 has 15 residues. Per germline, CDR1 SEHNR and CDR2 FQNEAQ (reference sequence).

The chain combines TRBV6-2 or TRBV6-3 with TRBJ2-2. The CDR3 covers 14 residues. Germline V gene sequence: CDR1 MNHEY, CDR2 SVGEGT. This chain's CDR3 is CASSYSYPTGELFF.

This chain links TRBV20-1 with TRBJ2-3. The germline CDR1 and CDR2 sequences are DFQATT and SNEGSKA (reference sequence). This CDR3 is built from 15 residues. The CDR3 loop is CRARDTSGGTDTQYF.

The chain is built from TRBV12-3 or TRBV12-4 and TRBJ2-7. CDR3 length equals 14 residues. The CDR3 region is CASSPDRGSYEQYF.

This chain's CDR3 is CASNLQGQQTQYF. This chain uses TRBV6-6 with TRBJ2-5; there is no DNA to check the TCRdb D call of TRBD1. Germline CDR1 MNHNY, CDR2 SVGAGI (reference sequence). The CDR3 extends over 13 amino acids.

The V and J genes are TRBV7-2 and TRBJ2-2. This CDR3 has 14 amino acids. CDR1 and CDR2 (germline): SGHTA, FQGNSA. The CDR3 region is CASSLDSNTGELFF.

This chain joins TRBV3-1 and TRBJ2-3. CDR1 and CDR2 (germline): LGHDT, YNNKEL (reference sequence). This CDR3 is built from 14 residues. This chain's CDR3 is CASSQVHSTDTQYF.

V and J are TRBV6-1 and TRBJ2-3; TCRdb calls TRBD2, which cannot be checked without DNA. The CDR3 totals 15 residues. CDR1 is MNHNS and CDR2 is SASEGT in the germline V gene. CDR3 amino acids: CASSPLAGGPGTQYF.